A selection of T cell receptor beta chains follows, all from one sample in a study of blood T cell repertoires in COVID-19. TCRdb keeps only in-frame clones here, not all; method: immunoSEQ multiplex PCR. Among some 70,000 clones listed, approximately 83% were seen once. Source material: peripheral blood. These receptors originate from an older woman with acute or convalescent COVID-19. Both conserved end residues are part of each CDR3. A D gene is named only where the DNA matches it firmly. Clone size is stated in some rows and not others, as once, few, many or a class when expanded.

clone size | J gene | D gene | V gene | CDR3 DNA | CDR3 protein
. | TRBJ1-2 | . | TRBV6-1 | TGTGCCAGCAGTGTTAGTGTCGGTCCGGGACTGGTTTATGGCTACACCTTC | CASSVSVGPGLVYGYTF
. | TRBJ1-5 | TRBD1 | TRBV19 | TGTGCCAGTAGCCTCACCGGACAGGGAGAATTCAATCAGCCCCAGCATTTT | CASSLTGQGEFNQPQHF
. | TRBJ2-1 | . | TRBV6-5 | TGTGCCAGCAGGCAGGGTTGGTACAATGAGCAGTTCTTC | CASRQGWYNEQFF
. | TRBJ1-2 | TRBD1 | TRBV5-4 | TGTGCCAGCAGCCCGCCGGGACAGGGTTCTAGTGGCTACACCTTC | CASSPPGQGSSGYTF
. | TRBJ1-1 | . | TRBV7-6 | TGTGCCAGCAGCTTAGGAGAAGCACTGAACACTGAAGCTTTCTTT | CASSLGEALNTEAFF
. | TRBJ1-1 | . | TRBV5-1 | TGCGCCAGCAGCTTAGACAGCCAAGGCCTTAACACTGAAGCTTTCTTT | CASSLDSQGLNTEAFF
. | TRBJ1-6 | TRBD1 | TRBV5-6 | TGTGCCAGCGGTAGGACAGGCGGAGGTTCACCCCTCCACTTT | CASGRTGGGSPLHF
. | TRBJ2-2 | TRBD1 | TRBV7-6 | TGTGCCAGCAGCTTAATAGGGACAGGGGGGCCTAACACCGGGGAGCTGTTTTTT | CASSLIGTGGPNTGELFF
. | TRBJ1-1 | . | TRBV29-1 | TGCAGCGTTGAGGAGGGAGTCACTGAAGCTTTCTTT | CSVEEGVTEAFF
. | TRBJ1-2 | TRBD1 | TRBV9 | TGTGCCAGCAGCGTATCGGGACAGGGGGATGGCTACACCTTC | CASSVSGQGDGYTF
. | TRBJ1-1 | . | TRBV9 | TGTGCCAGCAGCGTAGGTGGGGGCCTGAACACTGAAGCTTTCTTT | CASSVGGGLNTEAFF
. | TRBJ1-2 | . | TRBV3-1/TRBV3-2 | TGTGCCAGCAGCCCGTTCGGGGGGCGTGGCTACACCTTC | CASSPFGGRGYTF
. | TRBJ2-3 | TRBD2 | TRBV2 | TGTGCCAGCAGTGAAGCTCCAGTAGCGGGGGGGCCTAGCACAGATACGCAGTATTTT | CASSEAPVAGGPSTDTQYF
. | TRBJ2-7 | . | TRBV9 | TGTGCCAGCAGCGTAGAGTGGGGCAGGGGCTACGAGCAGTACTTC | CASSVEWGRGYEQYF
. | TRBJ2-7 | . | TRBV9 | TGTGCCAGCAGCATCCGGGACGGGGGAGAGCAGTACTTC | CASSIRDGGEQYF
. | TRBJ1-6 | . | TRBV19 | TGTGCCAGTAGTTACACAGGGATCGGTTCACCCCTCCACTTT | CASSYTGIGSPLHF
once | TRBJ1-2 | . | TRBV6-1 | TGTGCCAGCAGTGAAGCGTCTAGACAGGACTATGGCTACACCTTC | CASSEASRQDYGYTF
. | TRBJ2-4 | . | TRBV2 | TGTGCCAGCAGCTCCCAGGTTGCACTAGCCAAAAACATTCAGTACTTC | CASSSQVALAKNIQYF
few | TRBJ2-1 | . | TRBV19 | TGTGCCAGTGATAATACAGGGCGGGGGAATGAGCAGTTCTTC | CASDNTGRGNEQFF
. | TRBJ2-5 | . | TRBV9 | TGTGCCAGCAGCGTACCTCCGTGGAGCGGACAAGAGACCCAGTACTTC | CASSVPPWSGQETQYF
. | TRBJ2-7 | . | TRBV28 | TGTGCCAGCAGCCCGGGGGGCGGGTCCTACGAGCAGTACTTC | CASSPGGGSYEQYF
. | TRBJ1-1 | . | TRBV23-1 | TGCGCCAGCAGCCCGGACAGCCAGAACACTGAAGCTTTCTTT | CASSPDSQNTEAFF
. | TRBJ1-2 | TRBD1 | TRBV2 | TGTGCCAGCAGCGGCGACAGGGCGCTGGCCTATGGCTACACCTTC | CASSGDRALAYGYTF
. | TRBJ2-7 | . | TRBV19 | TGTGCCAGCCCCCGGGTCCCACTAACCTACGAGCAGTACTTC | CASPRVPLTYEQYF
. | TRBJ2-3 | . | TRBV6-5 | TGTGCCAGCAGTTTCCCGGGGTCGGATACGCAGTATTTT | CASSFPGSDTQYF
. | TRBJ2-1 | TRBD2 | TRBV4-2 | TGTGCCAGCAGCCAAGCCAGCGGGGTTGTCTACAATGAGCAGTTCTTC | CASSQASGVVYNEQFF
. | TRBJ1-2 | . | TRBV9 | TGTGCCAGCAGCACACGACCGGGGGGAGAGAACTATGGCTACACCTTC | CASSTRPGGENYGYTF
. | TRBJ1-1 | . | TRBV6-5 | TGTGCCAGCAGGCGGGGTTGGGGAAACACTGAAGCTTTCTTT | CASRRGWGNTEAFF
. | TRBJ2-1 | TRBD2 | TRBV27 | TGTGCCAGCAACCGCGGGGGGGGCAATGAGCAGTTCTTC | CASNRGGGNEQFF
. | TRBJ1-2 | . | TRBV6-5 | TGTGCCAGCAGGGCCCCGGGGGGGCACTATGGCTACACCTTC | CASRAPGGHYGYTF
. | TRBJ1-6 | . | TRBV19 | TGTGCCAGTAGTACTCGGACGGAGGTCGGAGGTTCACCCCTCCACTTT | CASSTRTEVGGSPLHF
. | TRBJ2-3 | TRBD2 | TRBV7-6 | TGTGCCAGCAGCAAAAGGACTAGCGGGGGGGCGACAGATACGCAGTATTTT | CASSKRTSGGATDTQYF
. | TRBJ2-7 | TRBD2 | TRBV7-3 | TGTGCCAGCAGCCCGCAGGGACTAGCGGGGGGGAAGCCAGACGAGCAGTACTTC | CASSPQGLAGGKPDEQYF
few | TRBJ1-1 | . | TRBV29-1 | TGCAGCGTTGCAGGGGTAAACACTGAAGCTTTCTTT | CSVAGVNTEAFF
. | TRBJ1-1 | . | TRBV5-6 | TGTGCCAGCAGCCGTGAGGGTGGAGCTTTCTTT | CASSREGGAFF
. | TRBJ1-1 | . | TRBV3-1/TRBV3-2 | TGTGCCAGCAGCCCCCGGGACTTAAACCCTGAAGCTTTCTTT | CASSPRDLNPEAFF
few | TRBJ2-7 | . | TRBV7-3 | TGTGCCAGCAGCTTAGGGCCAGCTTCCTACGAGCAGTACTTC | CASSLGPASYEQYF
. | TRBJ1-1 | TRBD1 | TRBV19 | TGTGCCAGTAGTAGGTACGACAGGGGGCGAGGAGAAGCTTTCTTT | CASSRYDRGRGEAFF
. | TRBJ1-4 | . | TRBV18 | TGTGCCAGCTCACCTGACACGGGGGGTAATGAAAAACTGTTTTTT | CASSPDTGGNEKLFF
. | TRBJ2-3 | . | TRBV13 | TGTGCCAGCAGGGAGGCAGGGGCTACAGATACGCAGTATTTT | CASREAGATDTQYF
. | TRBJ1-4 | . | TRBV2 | TGTGCCAGCGGGAGGGAAGGGGGAAGTGAAAAACTGTTTTTT | CASGREGGSEKLFF
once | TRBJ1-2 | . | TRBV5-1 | TGCGCCAGCAGCTTGGAGGACACCCAGGGGCTCACCTTC | CASSLEDTQGLTF
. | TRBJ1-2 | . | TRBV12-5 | TGTGCTAGTGGTTTGAAAGCAGGTCGATGGTATGGCTACACCTTC | CASGLKAGRWYGYTF
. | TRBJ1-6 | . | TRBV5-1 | TGCGCCAGCAGCCCGCTGGAATCGCAGGGTTCACCCCTCCACTTT | CASSPLESQGSPLHF
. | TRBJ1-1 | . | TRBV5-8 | TGTGCCAGCAGCTTGCCAGGGGCCCAAGAAGCTTTCTTT | CASSLPGAQEAFF
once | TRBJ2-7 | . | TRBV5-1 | TGCGCCAGCAGCTTGCAGGCCCACTCCTACGAGCAGTACTTC | CASSLQAHSYEQYF
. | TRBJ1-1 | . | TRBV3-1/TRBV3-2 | TGTGCCAGCAGCGCGACAGGTTCTGAAGCTTTCTTT | CASSATGSEAFF
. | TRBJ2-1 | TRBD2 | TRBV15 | TGTGCCACCAGCAGAGAACTAGCGGGGGCCTCGAGCTCCTACAATGAGCAGTTCTTC | CATSRELAGASSSYNEQFF
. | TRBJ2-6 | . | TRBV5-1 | TGCGCCAGCAGCCCGGGAGTCGCTGGGGCCAACGTCCTGACTTTC | CASSPGVAGANVLTF